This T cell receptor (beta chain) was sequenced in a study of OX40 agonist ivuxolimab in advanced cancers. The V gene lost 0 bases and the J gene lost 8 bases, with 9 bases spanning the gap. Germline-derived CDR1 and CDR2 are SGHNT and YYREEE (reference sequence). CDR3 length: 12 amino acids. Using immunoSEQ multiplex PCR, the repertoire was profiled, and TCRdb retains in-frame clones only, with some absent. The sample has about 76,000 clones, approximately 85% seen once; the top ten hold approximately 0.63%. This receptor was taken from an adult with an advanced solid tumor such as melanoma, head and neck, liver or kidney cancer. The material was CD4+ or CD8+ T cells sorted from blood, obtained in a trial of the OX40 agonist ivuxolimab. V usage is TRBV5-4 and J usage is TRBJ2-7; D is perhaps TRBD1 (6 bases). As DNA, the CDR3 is TGTGCCAGCAGCTTGGGGGACATCCAGCAGTACTTC. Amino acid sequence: CASSLGDIQQYF.